This is a list of T cell receptor beta chains from one sample in a study of pediatric ulcerative colitis. Using immunoSEQ multiplex PCR, the repertoire was profiled, and TCRdb retains in-frame clones only, with some absent. This sample has 30,000 to 40,000 clones; approximately 78% occur once, and the top ten carry under 1.2%. Sequencing input: gut tissue. These receptors were obtained from a boy younger than 18 with mild ulcerative colitis. CDR3s include the opening cysteine and the closing phenylalanine or tryptophan. D genes are given only for firm matches. Clone size appears in some rows only: once, few, many, or a class for an expanded clone.

- 14 - TRBJ2-1 TRBV10-3 CAIGNVPSDNEQFF TGTGCCATCGGGAATGTACCTTCGGACAATGAGCAGTTCTTC
- 15 - TRBJ1-6 TRBV7-9 CASSSRSSYNSPLHF TGTGCCAGCAGCAGCAGGAGCTCCTATAATTCACCCCTCCACTTT
- 14 - TRBJ1-3 TRBV5-4 CASSLVGSGNTIYF TGTGCCAGCAGCTTGGTCGGGTCTGGAAACACCATATATTTT
- 16 TRBD1 TRBJ2-1 TRBV7-6 CASSLAGTATYNEQFF TGTGCCAGCAGCTTAGCCGGGACAGCAACCTACAATGAGCAGTTCTTC
- 18 - TRBJ1-1 TRBV11-2 CASSLGRGGSKGGSEAFF TGTGCCAGCAGCTTAGGGCGTGGGGGATCTAAGGGAGGTTCTGAAGCTTTCTTT
- 13 - TRBJ2-7 TRBV2 CASREGLLYEQYF TGTGCCAGCAGAGAGGGACTTTTGTACGAGCAGTACTTC
- 13 - TRBJ1-1 TRBV10-3 CAISTRGNTEAFF TGTGCCATCAGCACCAGGGGGAACACTGAAGCTTTCTTT
- 13 - TRBJ1-1 TRBV5-8 CASTLNMNTEAFF TGTGCCAGCACTCTAAACATGAACACTGAAGCTTTCTTT
- 14 TRBD1 TRBJ1-1 TRBV2 CASRIDRGLLEAFF TGTGCCAGCAGGATAGACAGGGGGCTACTTGAAGCTTTCTTT
- 13 TRBD1 TRBJ2-7 TRBV6-8 CASSWTGGYEQYF TGTGCCAGCAGTTGGACAGGGGGCTACGAGCAGTACTTC
- 11 TRBD1 TRBJ2-1 TRBV5-1 CASNQGDEQFF TGCGCCAGCAACCAGGGGGATGAGCAGTTCTTC
- 13 TRBD2 TRBJ2-7 TRBV11-2 CASSPGLSGEQYF TGTGCCAGCAGCCCGGGACTATCGGGCGAGCAGTACTTC
few 11 - TRBJ2-4 TRBV18 CASSQSGFQYF TGTGCCAGCTCACAGAGTGGCTTTCAGTACTTC
- 14 TRBD2 TRBJ2-7 TRBV7-2 CASSRTSGDYEQYF TGTGCCAGCAGCCGGACTAGCGGGGACTACGAGCAGTACTTC
- 13 - TRBJ2-7 TRBV5-8 CASSLGDLYEQYF TGTGCCAGCAGCCTCGGAGACCTTTACGAGCAGTACTTC
- 15 - TRBJ1-1 TRBV4-1 CASSPMGQGNTEAFF TGCGCCAGCAGCCCAATGGGGCAGGGGAACACTGAAGCTTTCTTT
- 13 TRBD1 TRBJ1-1 TRBV2 CASRCRGPEEAFF TGTGCCAGCAGGTGCAGGGGGCCAGAAGAAGCTTTCTTT
- 14 TRBD1 TRBJ1-1 TRBV18 CASSPRGRNTEAFF TGTGCCAGCTCACCCAGGGGGAGGAACACTGAAGCTTTCTTT
- 15 - TRBJ1-6 TRBV6-6 CASSYSRRRNSPLHF TGTGCCAGCAGTTACTCGAGACGCAGGAATTCACCCCTCCACTTT
few 14 - TRBJ1-1 TRBV4-1 CASSLSGWNSEAFF TGCGCCAGCAGCCTGTCTGGCTGGAATAGTGAAGCTTTCTTT
- 16 TRBD1 TRBJ1-2 TRBV5-1 CASSLALGQDNYGYTF TGCGCCAGCAGCTTGGCCCTGGGACAGGATAACTATGGCTACACCTTC
- 17 - TRBJ2-1 TRBV9 CASSVGPGSPSYNEQFF TGTGCCAGCAGCGTAGGTCCAGGCTCCCCGAGCTACAATGAGCAGTTCTTC